The 18 T cell receptor beta chains presented below share a single source sample, sequenced in a study of OX40 agonist ivuxolimab in advanced cancers. Clones were read by immunoSEQ multiplex PCR, and TCRdb kept only the in-frame ones, dropping some. The sample carries fewer than 90,000 clones, about 86% recorded once. Specimen: CD4+ or CD8+ T cells sorted from blood, collected in a trial of the OX40 agonist ivuxolimab. These TCRs come from an adult with an advanced solid tumor such as melanoma, head and neck, liver or kidney cancer.

The chain is built from TRBV4-2 and TRBJ2-1, with D possibly matching TRBD2 (6 bases). The germline V gene encodes CDR1 LGHNA and CDR2 YNFKEQ. This CDR3 has 16 residues. V lost 0 bases and J lost 3, with 12 bases in between. The CDR3 reads CASSQEASGRYNEQFF. In DNA form, the CDR3 reads TGTGCCAGCAGCCAAGAAGCCAGCGGGCGCTACAATGAGCAGTTCTTC.

This chain uses TRBV9 with TRBJ2-5; either TRBD1 or TRBD2 may fit D (5 bases each). Germline CDR1 and CDR2: SGDLS and YYNGEE. Trimming removed 4 bases from V and 5 bases from J, with 24 bases in between. This CDR3 region has 17 residues. For the CDR3, the DNA is TGTGCCAGCAGCCCTCCAAACCGGGGCCCTTTCTCGGAGACCCAGTACTTC. This encodes CASSPPNRGPFSETQYF.

The V and J genes are TRBV6-5 and TRBJ2-1; D remains ambiguous. The CDR3 totals 12 residues. Germline CDR1 and CDR2: MNHEY and SVGAGI. The V and J ends lost 6 bases and 7 bases respectively, with 10 bases between them. DNA of the CDR3: TGTGCCAGCAGCTTGACCGGGAATGAGCAGTTCTTC. Amino acid sequence: CASSLTGNEQFF.

This clone was seen a single time. This chain's CDR3 is CASSLIGGMGTDTQYF. The CDR3 DNA reads as TGTGCCAGCAGTTTGATCGGCGGGATGGGCACAGATACGCAGTATTTT. The chain has TRBV6-5 and TRBJ2-3; tentatively, D is TRBD2 (6 bases). CDR1 MNHEY and CDR2 SVGAGI come from the germline V gene. This CDR3 has 16 residues. V shed 4 bases and J shed 1 base, with 15 bases lying between them.

The V gene is TRBV11-2, the J gene TRBJ1-1; TRBD1 is a possible D gene (6 bases). The CDR3 loop spans 13 amino acids. Germline lookup yields CDR1 SGHAT and CDR2 FQNNGV. Trimming stripped 5 bases from V and 4 bases from J, with 11 bases between. The CDR3 nucleotides read TGTGCCAGCAGCACAGGGTCCTCCACTGAAGCTTTCTTT. It is translated as CASSTGSSTEAFF.

The rearrangement joins TRBV5-1 to TRBJ2-1, with 9 bases identical to TRBD1. There are 15 residues in the CDR3. J was trimmed by 1 base and V by 4 bases; bases with no gene match: 3. CDR1 is SGHRS and CDR2 is YFSETQ in the germline V gene. The DNA for the CDR3 is TGCGCCAGCAGCCTGGACAGGGGATCCTACAATGAGCAGTTCTTC. It is translated as CASSLDRGSYNEQFF.

This clone was seen a handful of times. The J gene is TRBJ2-5, the V gene TRBV7-2; 9 bases agree with TRBD2. CDR1 SGHTA and CDR2 FQGNSA come from the germline V gene. With V trimmed by 0 bases and J by 2 bases, 1 base remained unmatched. The CDR3 length is 15 residues. The CDR3 DNA is TGTGCCAGCAGCTTAGCAAGCGGGGGGCAAGAGACCCAGTACTTC. Its translation: CASSLASGGQETQYF.

This rearrangement joins TRBV7-2 to TRBJ2-5; TRBD2 agrees at 8 bases. J gave up 5 bases and V 5 bases, and 13 bases lay outside the gene matches. In germline, CDR1 is SGHTA, CDR2 FQGNSA. The CDR3 totals 16 residues. The CDR3 nucleotides read TGTGCCAGCAGCACTCCGGTTAGCGGGGTCCTTGAGACCCAGTACTTC. Its protein is CASSTPVSGVLETQYF.

The chain has TRBV6-6 and TRBJ1-2; 7 nucleotides align to TRBD1. Trimming took 2 bases from V and 4 from J; bases not matched to a gene: 7. The CDR3 loop spans 15 amino acids. Germline CDR1 MNHNY, CDR2 SVGAGI (reference sequence). The CDR3 here is CASSYLRQGTYGYTF. The CDR3 region has the DNA TGTGCCAGCAGTTACCTAAGACAGGGCACCTATGGCTACACCTTC.

This clone has just one count. V gene TRBV7-2 combines with J gene TRBJ2-3, with 11 bases matching TRBD1. CDR1 and CDR2 (germline): SGHTA, FQGNSA. The J segment lost 8 bases and the V segment lost 2 bases, leaving 6 bases of the junction unmatched. The CDR3 has 15 residues. The CDR3 DNA sequence: TGTGCCAGCAGCTTATGGGACAGGGGGTCAGGTACGCAGTATTTT. Translating it yields CASSLWDRGSGTQYF.

There are a few counts of this clone. Compared with germline, one end of the junction differs, possibly owing to a read error. The chain combines TRBV11-2 with TRBJ2-1, with a weak D call TRBD2 (6 bases). Germline V gene lookup returns CDR1 SGHAT and CDR2 FQNNGV. The CDR3 has 12 amino acids. CDR3 in amino acids: CASSPDYHEQFF. CDR3 DNA sequence: TGTGCCAGCAGCCCGGACTACCATGAGCAGTTCTTC. Filled out from reference TRBV11-2 and TRBJ2-1, the complete variable domain reads EAGVAQSPRYKIIEKRQSVAFWCNPISGHATLYWYQQILGQGPKLLIQFQNNGVVDDSQLPKDRFSAERLKGVDSTLKIQPAKLEDSAVYLCASSPDYHEQFFGPGTRLTVL.

This clone has only a few counts. V usage is TRBV7-2 and J usage is TRBJ1-2, with a tentative D call TRBD1 (6 bases). With 4 bases removed from V and 5 bases from J, the gap between germline ends came to 14 bases. This CDR3 has 14 residues. CDR1 and CDR2 (germline): SGHTA, FQGNSA. The CDR3 sequence: CASSSYRADYGYTF. CDR3 bases: TGTGCCAGCAGCTCCTACAGGGCCGATTATGGCTACACCTTC.

This clone was counted a single time. J is TRBJ2-1 and V is TRBV10-3; perhaps TRBD2 as D (5 bases). Germline V gene data show CDR1 as ENHRY and CDR2 as SYGVKD. Trimming shortened V by 3 bases and J by 0 bases, and 12 bases separated the two germline ends. The CDR3 loop spans 16 amino acids. CDR3 loop: CAISEPAGPSYNEQFF. Written as DNA, the CDR3 is TGTGCCATCAGTGAACCCGCGGGCCCCTCCTACAATGAGCAGTTCTTC.

The chain has TRBV7-2 and TRBJ2-3; 9 nucleotides align to TRBD1. V lost 5 bases and J lost 2; bases outside the gene matches: 2. There are 14 residues in the CDR3. Per germline, CDR1 SGHTA and CDR2 FQGNSA. Written as DNA, the CDR3 is TGTGCCAGCAGCCTACAGGGGGCCACAGATACGCAGTATTTT. This translates into CASSLQGATDTQYF.

V usage is TRBV30 and J usage is TRBJ2-3; D remains unclear. Trimming took 6 bases from V and 0 from J, leaving 13 bases between them. The CDR3 covers 14 residues. CDR1 is GTSNPN and CDR2 is SVGIG in the germline V gene (reference sequence). CDR3 loop: CACQTESSTDTQYF. The CDR3 coding sequence is TGTGCCTGCCAGACTGAGTCTAGCACAGATACGCAGTATTTT.

The chain combines TRBV15 with TRBJ1-4, with D unresolved. Germline V gives CDR1 LNHNV, CDR2 YYDKDF (reference sequence). The CDR3 spans 16 residues. The V end lost 0 bases, the J end lost 0 bases, and 8 bases lay between the germline ends. The CDR3 bases are TGTGCCACCAGCAGAGATCTAGGATCAACTAATGAAAAACTGTTTTTT. It is translated as CATSRDLGSTNEKLFF.

The J gene is TRBJ2-3, the V gene TRBV9; TRBD1 or TRBD2 may be the D gene (6 bases each). Trimming stripped 5 bases from V and 0 bases from J, with 10 bases between. The CDR3 spans 14 residues. Germline loops: CDR1 SGDLS, CDR2 YYNGEE. The CDR3 DNA reads as TGTGCCAGCAGAGGAGGGACAAGCACAGATACGCAGTATTTT. Residues: CASRGGTSTDTQYF.

J is TRBJ1-4 and V is TRBV11-2; D might be TRBD1 (5 bases). This CDR3 is built from 14 residues. Germline V gene data show CDR1 as SGHAT and CDR2 as FQNNGV. The germline V and J ends were trimmed by 8 bases and 3 bases, with 13 bases remaining between them. The CDR3: CASGQTVPNEKLFF. For the CDR3, the DNA is TGTGCCAGCGGTCAGACAGTACCTAATGAAAAACTGTTTTTT.